This entry features one T cell receptor (beta chain) sequence. No antigen is known for it. These data belong to a study of cytomegalovirus exposure and HLA in healthy donors. The assay was immunoSEQ multiplex PCR, and TCRdb's table has in-frame clones only and misses some. The profile covers 120,000 or so clones, with 80% to 90% appearing a single time and roughly 2% taken by the ten largest. Whole-study findings and limits: According to a later analysis, TCR clusters from the first cohort tended to co-occur in the 120 or so validation repertoires. Reportedly, cytomegalovirus status was diagnosed with high sensitivity and specificity.

The germline V gene encodes CDR1 SGHTA and CDR2 FQGNSA. The CDR3 length is 15 residues. V shed 5 bases and J 2 bases; nucleotides not matched to a gene: 9. The study drew the donors from its approximately 110-subject validation cohort, separate from the roughly 670-subject first cohort. The chain combines TRBV7-2 with TRBJ2-7, with TRBD2 matching 7 bases. Sequencing was performed on PBMCs. The sequence derives from a woman aged 18-29 years in good health and CMV-seronegative. The CDR3 region has the DNA TGTGCCAGCAGCCCAACCGGGACTACAGCCTACGAGCAGTACTTC. Its protein product is CASSPTGTTAYEQYF.